Listed here are 3 T cell receptor beta chains from one sample, sequenced in a study of T-cell reconstitution after alpha-beta-depleted transplantation in children. As it was prepared, the TCRbeta library received unique molecular identifiers. TCRdb processed the PCR reads anew with MiXCR; each CDR3 protein has one entry. The repertoire consists of approximately 390,000 distinct CDR3 sequences, with about 11% occurring once and the leading ten covering over 4.5%. Sequenced here: PBMCs from the stem cell graft donor, sampled from the stem cell graft. These receptors all come from a human donor who donated a stem cell graft to a child with acute myeloid leukemia.

The gene calls are TRBV2 and TRBJ2-5; 14 nucleotides agree with TRBD2. Trimming cost V 4 bases and J 7 bases; bases outside gene matches: 14. Germline V CDR1 and CDR2: SNHLY, FYNNEI. This CDR3 contains 18 residues. This CDR3 is CASSAWTSGGTTGTTQYF. CDR3 sequence (DNA): TGTGCCAGCAGTGCCTGGACTAGCGGGGGGACAACTGGGACGACCCAGTACTTC.

The J gene is TRBJ2-7, the V gene TRBV10-3, with D possibly TRBD1 on 6 matching bases. Per germline, CDR1 ENHRY and CDR2 SYGVKD. This CDR3 spans 15 amino acids. Trimming stripped 2 bases from V and 0 bases from J, with 11 bases between. Here the CDR3 reads CAISEQPGHSYEQYF. CDR3 nucleotides: TGTGCCATCAGTGAGCAACCGGGACACTCCTACGAGCAGTACTTC.

This clonotype was recorded a few times. The chain has TRBV20-1 and TRBJ2-2, with TRBD2 matching over 8 bases. This CDR3 comprises 14 residues. V lost 3 bases, J lost 6 bases, and 6 bases stayed unmatched. From germline, CDR1 is DFQATT and CDR2 SNEGSKA (reference sequence). The CDR3 coding sequence is TGCAGTGCTAGTCAGCGGGAGAGGGCCGGGGAGCTGTTTTTT. It yields the protein CSASQRERAGELFF.